One sample yielded the 16 T cell receptor beta chains listed below, sequenced in a study of T cells in localized non-small cell lung cancer. Data came from immunoSEQ multiplex PCR; TCRdb stores just in-frame clones and leaves some out. Of approximately 35,000 clones detected, 91% appear once; the ten largest clones hold around 5.9%. The material was PBMCs, obtained before any cancer treatment. The receptors were gathered from a man aged 40 to 75 with stage II lung adenocarcinoma.

The chain carries TRBV27 and TRBJ2-1, with D unclear. Germline V CDR1 and CDR2: MNHEY, SMNVEV (reference sequence). V dropped 2 bases and J dropped 2 bases, with 7 bases sitting between them. The CDR3 has 14 amino acids. The CDR3: CASSLGGAYNEQFF. The CDR3 DNA reads as TGTGCCAGCAGTTTAGGTGGAGCCTACAATGAGCAGTTCTTC.

The V and J genes are TRBV25-1 and TRBJ1-1; D is ambiguous. Germline lookup yields CDR1 MGHDK and CDR2 SYGVNS. This CDR3 is 11 amino acids long. Deletions cut 5 bases from V and 3 bases from J, with 4 bases between. The CDR3 DNA reads TGTGCCAGCAGTCTTTACACTGAAGCTTTCTTT. Translated: CASSLYTEAFF.

The chain employs TRBV10-3 and TRBJ2-2; D is uncertain. Trimming took off 10 bases at V and 0 bases at J, with 18 bases between the two ends. The germline V gene encodes CDR1 ENHRY and CDR2 SYGVKD. The CDR3 runs to 16 residues. This CDR3 reads CATIGRLTANTGELFF. The CDR3 DNA is TGTGCCACTATTGGGCGGCTGACTGCGAACACCGGGGAGCTGTTTTTT.

The CDR3 region is CASSLDRGHRELFF. As DNA, the CDR3 is TGTGCCAGCAGCCTTGACAGGGGACACCGGGAGCTGTTTTTT. J is TRBJ2-2 and V is TRBV7-3; 8 bases are a match to TRBD1. Looked up from germline, CDR1 is SGHTA and CDR2 is FQGTGA. The CDR3 spans 14 residues. The V gene end was trimmed by 5 bases and the J gene end by 9 bases; junction bases not matched to a gene: 8.

Details on this clone: The sample carries other DNA sequences with the same CDR3. V and J are TRBV19 and TRBJ1-1; 7 bases match TRBD1. CDR1 is LNHDA, CDR2 SQIVND, per germline (reference sequence). The CDR3 runs to 14 residues. Unmatched junction bases numbered 4, after V lost 6 bases and J lost 0 bases. Here the CDR3 DNA reads TGTGCCAGTAGCACGACAGGGCTGAACACTGAAGCTTTCTTT. As protein: CASSTTGLNTEAFF.

The chain combines TRBV2 with TRBJ1-2; D is undetermined. Germline CDR1 and CDR2: SNHLY and FYNNEI. Trimming left V 7 bases short and J 3 bases short, with 6 bases between. The CDR3 contains 11 residues. CDR3 DNA sequence: TGTGCCAGCATCCTCGACTATGGCTACACCTTC. It yields the protein CASILDYGYTF.

The chain couples TRBV18 to TRBJ2-2; no firm D call. Trimming left V 1 base short and J 0 bases short, with 3 bases between. CDR3 length equals 14 residues. The germline V gene encodes CDR1 KGHSH and CDR2 LQKENI. CDR3 sequence reads: CASSPQANTGELFF. The CDR3 nucleotides are TGTGCCAGCTCACCACAGGCGAACACCGGGGAGCTGTTTTTT.

The chain employs TRBV2 and TRBJ1-5, with D perhaps TRBD1 (5 bases). CDR1 is SNHLY, CDR2 FYNNEI, per germline. The V end was cut by 2 bases, the J end by 4 bases, with 21 bases between. This CDR3 is 18 amino acids long. CDR3 region: CASSEFDRDLSGNQPQHF. The CDR3 nucleotides read TGTGCCAGCAGTGAATTTGACCGGGACCTCAGTGGTAATCAGCCCCAGCATTTT.

The rearrangement joins TRBV9 to TRBJ1-2; 8 bases line up with TRBD1. CDR3 length: 15 residues. Germline lookup yields CDR1 SGDLS and CDR2 YYNGEE. The ends lost 4 bases at V and 4 bases at J; junction bases unmatched: 9. The CDR3 here is CASSRDAGTGYGYTF. Here the CDR3 DNA reads TGTGCCAGCAGCCGCGATGCCGGGACAGGCTATGGCTACACCTTC. Using reference TRBV9 and TRBJ1-2 for the parts outside the CDR3, the full variable domain is DSGVTQTPKHLITATGQRVTLRCSPRSGDLSVYWYQQSLDQGLQFLIQYYNGEERAKGNILERFSAQQFPDLHSELNLSSLELGDSALYFCASSRDAGTGYGYTFGSGTRLTVV.

The chain has TRBV5-1 and TRBJ1-2; D is ambiguous. The V gene's germline CDR1 is SGHRS and CDR2 YFSETQ. Between the trimmed V and J ends, which lost 1 base and 8 bases, there was a span of 12 bases. The CDR3 length is 13 residues. The CDR3 reads CASSLFGERGYTF. CDR3 nucleotide sequence: TGCGCCAGCAGCTTGTTCGGGGAACGCGGCTACACCTTC.

This clone has just one count. This chain connects TRBV28 to TRBJ2-7; no reliable D call. Germline values: CDR1 MDHEN, CDR2 SYDVKM. The V end was cut by 3 bases, the J end by 5 bases, with 5 bases between. This CDR3 is 11 amino acids long. CDR3 residues: CASSLMDEQYF. The CDR3 DNA sequence: TGTGCCAGCAGTTTGATGGACGAGCAGTACTTC. Full variable domain (rest looked up from reference TRBV28 and TRBJ2-7): DVKVTQSSRYLVKRTGEKVFLECVQDMDHENMFWYRQDPGLGLRLIYFSYDVKMKEKGDIPEGYSVSREKKERFSLILESASTNQTSMYLCASSLMDEQYFGPGTRLTVT.

The gene calls are TRBV28 and TRBJ1-3; D unclear. The CDR3 consists of 14 residues. Trimming removed 5 bases at V and 7 bases at J, with 15 bases between. CDR1 and CDR2 (germline): MDHEN, SYDVKM. The CDR3 sequence: CASSIPSELNTIYF. CDR3 sequence (DNA): TGTGCCAGCAGTATCCCCTCGGAGTTGAACACCATATATTTT.

In DNA, the CDR3 is TGTGCCAGCAGCCATGAGGAATCCGAGACCCAGTACTTC. This gives the protein CASSHEESETQYF. V gene TRBV14 combines with J gene TRBJ2-5; D remains unclear. The germline gives CDR1 SGHDN, CDR2 FVKESK. The CDR3 extends over 13 amino acids. Trimming pared 3 bases from V and 5 bases from J, leaving 10 bases between.

This clone was seen just once. The chain combines TRBV10-3 with TRBJ2-3, with a possible D match to TRBD2 (6 bases). The V gene lost 3 bases and the J gene lost 5 bases, with 12 bases spanning the gap. The CDR3 contains 14 residues. Germline CDR1 is ENHRY and CDR2 is SYGVKD. The CDR3 spells CAISDPGVKDTQYF. The CDR3 coding sequence is TGTGCCATCAGTGACCCGGGAGTGAAAGATACGCAGTATTTT.

The rearrangement links TRBV5-4 to TRBJ2-1; TRBD2 might be the D (6 bases). The V end was cut by 1 base, the J end by 0 bases, with 14 bases between. Germline loops: CDR1 SGHNT, CDR2 YYREEE (reference sequence). This CDR3 contains 17 residues. The chain's CDR3 is CASSLYSGSSSYNEQFF. DNA for the CDR3: TGTGCCAGCAGCTTGTATAGCGGTTCTAGCTCCTACAATGAGCAGTTCTTC.

V gene TRBV7-8 combines with J gene TRBJ2-7; 7 nucleotides line up with TRBD1. This CDR3 contains 15 residues. The ends lost 1 base at V and 3 bases at J; junction bases unmatched: 6. Germline CDR1 and CDR2: SGHVS and FQNEAQ. CDR3 DNA: TGTGCCAGCAGCTTAGTAGGGACAGTCATCTACGAGCAGTACTTC. It yields the protein CASSLVGTVIYEQYF.